This passage covers 9 T cell receptor beta chains from one sample sequenced in a study of OX40 agonist ivuxolimab in advanced cancers. Data came from immunoSEQ multiplex PCR; TCRdb stores just in-frame clones and leaves some out. The sample holds approximately 92,000 clones, about 96% seen once. The source was CD4+ or CD8+ T cells sorted from blood, collected in a trial of the OX40 agonist ivuxolimab. All receptors derive from an adult with an advanced solid tumor such as melanoma, head and neck, liver or kidney cancer.

The rearrangement joins TRBV10-3 to TRBJ2-1; D might be TRBD2 (6 bases). The CDR3 is 10 amino acids. Germline-derived CDR1 and CDR2 are ENHRY and SYGVKD. Trimming took off 9 bases at V and 6 bases at J, with 6 bases between the two ends. CDR3 DNA: TGTGCCATGGGGGGCAATGAGCAGTTCTTC. This codes for CAMGGNEQFF.

The J gene is TRBJ1-4, the V gene TRBV18, with D perhaps TRBD1 (5 bases). CDR3 length: 14 residues. The germline CDR1 and CDR2 sequences are KGHSH and LQKENI. Trimming took 8 bases from V and 0 from J, leaving 10 bases between them. As DNA, the CDR3 is TGTGCCAGCACGGACACAACAACTAATGAAAAACTGTTTTTT. Translation: CASTDTTTNEKLFF. The variable domain in full, completed from reference TRBV18 and TRBJ1-4, reads NAGVMQNPRHLVRRRGQEARLRCSPMKGHSHVYWYRQLPEEGLKFMVYLQKENIIDESGMPKERFSAEFPKEGPSILRIQQVVRGDSAAYFCASTDTTTNEKLFFGSGTQLSVL.

The chain combines TRBV4-1 with TRBJ2-2, with 7 positions matching TRBD1. Germline CDR1 and CDR2: MGHRA and YSYEKL. With 6 bases clipped from V and 4 bases from J, the junction kept 5 bases outside the gene matches. This CDR3 contains 14 residues. In nucleotides, the CDR3 is TGCGCCAGCAGAACGACAGGGCCCACCGGGGAGCTGTTTTTT. Its translation: CASRTTGPTGELFF.

The CDR3 DNA sequence: TGTGCCAGCAGCTTCATAGGGGACGAGCAGTACTTC. This translates into CASSFIGDEQYF. The genes are TRBV7-3 and TRBJ2-7, with a possible D match to TRBD1 (5 bases). Between the trimmed V and J ends, which lost 3 bases and 5 bases, there was a span of 8 bases. CDR3 length: 12 residues. In germline, CDR1 is SGHTA, CDR2 FQGTGA. Filled out from reference TRBV7-3 and TRBJ2-7, the complete variable domain reads GAGVSQTPSNKVTEKGKYVELRCDPISGHTALYWYRQSLGQGPEFLIYFQGTGAADDSGLPNDRFFAVRPEGSVSTLKIQRTERGDSAVYLCASSFIGDEQYFGPGTRLTVT.

The chain couples TRBV28 to TRBJ2-6; D gene ambiguous. This CDR3 comprises 11 residues. The V and J ends lost 8 bases and 1 base respectively, with 0 bases between them. The germline gives CDR1 MDHEN, CDR2 SYDVKM. The CDR3 sequence is CASSGANVLTF. The DNA of the CDR3 is TGTGCCAGCTCTGGGGCCAACGTCCTGACTTTC.

V and J are TRBV11-3 and TRBJ2-3; D possibly uses TRBD1 or TRBD2 (5 bases each). V was trimmed by 5 bases and J by 3 bases, leaving 15 bases between them. This CDR3 contains 15 residues. Germline values: CDR1 SGHNT, CDR2 YENEEA. CDR3 DNA: TGTGCCAGCAGCGGCGCTCGGGGCCCGACAGATACGCAGTATTTT. Its translation: CASSGARGPTDTQYF.

This chain joins TRBV9 and TRBJ2-7, with D perhaps given as TRBD1 or TRBD2 (5 bases each). CDR3 length: 14 amino acids. Deletions cut 0 bases from V and 5 bases from J, with 12 bases between. Germline V gene data show CDR1 as SGDLS and CDR2 as YYNGEE. The CDR3 bases are TGTGCCAGCAGCGTAGGGGGCTTGGGGGACGAGCAGTACTTC. As protein: CASSVGGLGDEQYF.

The genes are TRBV19 and TRBJ1-5; D is possibly TRBD1 (5 bases). CDR3 size: 15 residues. V lost 3 bases and J 3 bases, leaving 12 bases between the germline ends. Germline CDR1 LNHDA, CDR2 SQIVND (reference sequence). The CDR3 sequence: CASSIRGGDNQPQHF. CDR3 DNA sequence: TGTGCCAGTAGTATTCGCGGGGGGGACAATCAGCCCCAGCATTTT.

The CDR3 DNA is TGTGCCAGCAGCTTGGTCGCAGACTCGAACACCGGGGAGCTGTTTTTT. It codes for CASSLVADSNTGELFF. This chain uses TRBV5-6 with TRBJ2-2; D unresolved. Between the trimmed V and J ends, which lost 0 bases and 0 bases, there was a span of 9 bases. CDR1 is SGHDT, CDR2 YYEEEE, per germline. This CDR3 is built from 16 residues.